This TCR beta chain was sequenced for a study of blood T cell repertoires in COVID-19. Study overall: The analysed material was cDNA or gDNA that came from T cells, B-cell-depleted T cells, or PBMCs.

Method: immunoSEQ multiplex PCR; TCRdb's copy keeps in-frame clones and lacks some. This table holds a few hundred thousand clones, about 91% found once. This CDR3 is 16 amino acids long. Trimming left V 3 bases short and J 4 bases short, with 15 bases between. Germline V gives CDR1 SEHNR, CDR2 FQNEAQ (reference sequence). Participants reported their clinical history, and cohort assignment relied on those reports. This sequence was found in a human donor in a cohort exposed to, infected with or recovered from COVID-19 (not recorded which). The donor label of this sample is uncertain. Sequencing input: PBMCs or T cells enriched from blood (not recorded which). This chain uses TRBV7-9 with TRBJ2-2, with D perhaps matching TRBD2 (6 bases). CDR3 loop: CASSFIGGTGTGELFF. CDR3 DNA: TGTGCCAGCAGCTTCATAGGCGGGACGGGCACCGGGGAGCTGTTTTTT.